The clone carrying this TCR beta chain was detected many times. The CDR3 has 13 residues. CDR1 and CDR2 (germline): SGDLS, YYNGEE. V lost 4 bases, J lost 5 bases, and 3 bases stayed unmatched. TCRdb itself ran the RT-PCR reads through MiXCR, one entry per CDR3 protein. Of about 620,000 distinct CDR3 sequences in the sample, 10% to 15% are singletons; the top ten hold roughly a tenth. The sample belongs to a study of response to subunit inactivated influenza vaccine. The starting material was PBMCs from blood, obtained on the day of vaccination. The genes are TRBV9 and TRBJ2-7; 10 bases are shared with TRBD2. This receptor was obtained from a man aged 45 to 65 who received an inactivated influenza vaccine. The DNA of the CDR3 is TGTGCCAGCAGCCTTGGACTAGCGGACGAGCAGTACTTC. It specifies CASSLGLADEQYF.